Included here is one T cell receptor (beta chain) sequence, with context. Antigen unknown. The sample belongs to a study of CD8+ T cells in alopecia areata. Broader study findings: Lesional scalp displayed greater clonality than normal scalp, most notably in alopecia totalis/universalis.

Following extraction, RNA underwent reverse transcription to cDNA, which served as the sequencing template. Using immunoSEQ multiplex PCR, the repertoire was profiled, and TCRdb retains in-frame clones only, with some absent. The repertoire consists of some 130,000 clones, with about 47% occurring once and the leading ten covering around 19%. V dropped 1 base and J dropped 4 bases, with 14 bases sitting between them. This CDR3 spans 15 amino acids. Per the germline V gene, CDR1 is SGHDT and CDR2 is YYEEEE. The source was CD8+ T cells sorted from blood, collected at week 0. The sequence was collected from a human donor with alopecia areata. The chain carries TRBV5-6 and TRBJ1-1; possible D gene TRBD1, 5 bases. The CDR3 spells CASSLQVGEGTEAFF. The CDR3 DNA reads as TGTGCCAGCAGCTTGCAGGTGGGGGAAGGCACTGAAGCTTTCTTT.